What follows is one T cell receptor (beta chain) and its context. What it recognizes is unknown. This specimen belongs to a study of T cells in Graves' hyperthyroidism and ophthalmopathy. Study results and limitations: Ophthalmopathy was separated from stable hyperthyroidism by a 13 V-J model. Expanded thyroid clonotypes (above 0.001) were mostly also found in blood. Ophthalmopathy was model-predicted a median around 6.1 months pre-onset.

Researchers took RNA transcripts and amplified the TCR beta CDR3 regions from them. First-round RT-PCR of the TCR CDR3 relied on the HTBI primer set. TCRdb ran MiXCR on the multiplex PCR reads and lists one entry per CDR3 protein. The sample lists around 200,000 distinct CDR3 sequences, about 15% occurring once. Patients were excluded because of uncontrolled infection, other autoimmune disease, pregnancy or lactation. The TCR sequence derives from a woman aged 50 to 60 with Graves' hyperthyroidism. The material sequenced was blood.

The CDR3 loop reads CASSHSKGQWNEKLFF. The CDR3 DNA sequence: TGTGCCAGCAGCCACTCAAAGGGACAGTGGAATGAAAAACTGTTTTTT. The chain has TRBV3-1 and TRBJ1-4; TRBD1 agrees at 7 bases. V lost 3 bases, J lost 5 bases, and 9 bases stayed unmatched. The CDR3 contains 16 residues. Germline V CDR1 and CDR2: LGHDT, YNNKEL (reference sequence).